This is a list of T cell receptor beta chains from one sample in a study of T cells in Graves' hyperthyroidism and ophthalmopathy. In TCRdb, the multiplex PCR reads were re-called with MiXCR into one record per CDR3 protein. The sample contains around 600,000 distinct CDR3 sequences, more than 12% of which appear only once. Material: blood. The receptors come from a woman between 45 and 60 years old with Graves' ophthalmopathy. The CDR3 runs from the conserved cysteine through the conserved F or W. Each record gives: clone size, D gene, V gene, J gene, CDR3 protein, CDR3 DNA. D genes are given only for firm matches. Clone size, where shown, is once, few, many, or a class for clones that have expanded.

.,.,TRBV7-2,TRBJ1-6,CASSPGTTNNSPLHF,TGTGCCAGCAGTCCGGGGACCACAAATAATTCACCCCTCCACTTT
many,.,TRBV30,TRBJ1-2,CAWGWTQARYGYTF,TGTGCCTGGGGTTGGACCCAAGCTCGCTATGGCTACACCTTC
.,.,TRBV6-2/TRBV6-3,TRBJ1-1,CASSTGHISTEAFF,TGTGCCAGCAGTACGGGACACATTAGCACTGAAGCTTTCTTT
many,.,TRBV7-8,TRBJ2-3,CASSLALAPTDTQYF,TGTGCCAGCAGCTTAGCATTAGCGCCGACGGATACGCAGTATTTT
many,.,TRBV20-1,TRBJ2-2,CSARSDTGELFF,TGCAGTGCTAGGTCGGACACCGGGGAGCTGTTTTTT
.,TRBD2,TRBV4-3,TRBJ2-7,CASSQRTSGSSEQYF,TGCGCCAGCAGCCAAAGGACTAGCGGGAGCAGCGAGCAGTACTTC
few,TRBD2,TRBV27,TRBJ2-7,CAGPPGLVFSEQYF,TGTGCAGGCCCCCCGGGACTAGTTTTTTCCGAGCAGTACTTC
few,TRBD1,TRBV30,TRBJ1-5,CARSTGQGVQPQHF,TGTGCCCGGTCCACGGGACAGGGGGTTCAGCCCCAGCATTTT
.,TRBD2,TRBV14,TRBJ2-2,CASSQDGTSRTGELFF,TGTGCCAGCAGCCAAGACGGGACTAGTCGAACCGGGGAGCTGTTTTTT
few,.,TRBV20-1,TRBJ2-1,CGARKGASDSYNEQFF,TGCGGTGCTAGAAAGGGGGCTAGCGACTCCTACAATGAGCAGTTCTTC